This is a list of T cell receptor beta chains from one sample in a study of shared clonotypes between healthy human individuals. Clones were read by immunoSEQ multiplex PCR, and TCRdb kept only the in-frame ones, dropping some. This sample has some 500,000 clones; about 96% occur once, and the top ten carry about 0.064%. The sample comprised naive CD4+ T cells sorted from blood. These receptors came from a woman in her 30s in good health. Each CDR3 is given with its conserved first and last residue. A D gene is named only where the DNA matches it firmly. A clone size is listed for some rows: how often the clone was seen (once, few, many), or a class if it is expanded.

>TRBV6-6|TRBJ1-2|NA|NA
TGTGCCAGCAGTTACGAGGGTGTCTATGGCTACACCTTC
CASSYEGVYGYTF
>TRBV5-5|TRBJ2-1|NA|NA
TGTGCCAGCAGCTATACGGACCGGTCCTACAATGAGCAGTTCTTC
CASSYTDRSYNEQFF
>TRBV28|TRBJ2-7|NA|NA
TGTGCCAGCAGTTCCGGATCACACTACGAGCAGTACTTC
CASSSGSHYEQYF
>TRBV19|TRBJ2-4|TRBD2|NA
TGTGCCAGTAGTAGCCCTAGCGGGGACAAAAACATTCAGTACTTC
CASSSPSGDKNIQYF
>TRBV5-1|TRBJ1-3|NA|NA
TGCGCCAGCAGCGGGGGGGTTTCCTCTGGAAACACCATATATTTT
CASSGGVSSGNTIYF
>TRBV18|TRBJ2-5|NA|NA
TGTGCCAGCTCACCACTAAGTGCTGCGGGAAATGACCAAGAGACCCAGTACTTC
CASSPLSAAGNDQETQYF
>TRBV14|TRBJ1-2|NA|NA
TGTGCCAGCAGCCAAGACGGGTATGGCTACACCTTC
CASSQDGYGYTF
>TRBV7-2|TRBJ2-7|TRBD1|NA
TGTGCCAGCCGGGACAGGCCAGTTGGGGGTTCCTACGAGCAGTACTTC
CASRDRPVGGSYEQYF
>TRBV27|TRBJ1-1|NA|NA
TGTGCCAGCAGTTCGCCAGGGTGGGGAACTGAAGCTTTCTTT
CASSSPGWGTEAFF
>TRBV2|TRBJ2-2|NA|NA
TGTGCCAGCATACTACAGGGAAACGTGAACACCGGGGAGCTGTTTTTT
CASILQGNVNTGELFF
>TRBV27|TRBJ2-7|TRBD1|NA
TGTGCCAGCAGTGCCTCCAGGGACAGCACCTACGAACAGTACTTC
CASSASRDSTYEQYF
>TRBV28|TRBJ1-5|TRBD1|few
TGTGCCAGCACCTCTAGGGACAGTAGCAATCAGCCCCAGCATTTT
CASTSRDSSNQPQHF
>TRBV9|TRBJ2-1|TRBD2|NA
TGTGCCAGCAGCGTAGGGAGCGGGACCCACAATGAGCAGTTCTTC
CASSVGSGTHNEQFF
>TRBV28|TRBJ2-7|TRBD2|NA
TGTGCCAGCAGGGGGGGACTAGCGGGAGTCTACGAGCAGTACTTC
CASRGGLAGVYEQYF
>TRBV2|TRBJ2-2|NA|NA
TGTGCCAGCAGTGAATTAAGTGATGAGCTGTTTTTT
CASSELSDELFF
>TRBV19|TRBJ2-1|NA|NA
TGTGCCAGCAAAAGATCTCTAGAAAGGTACAATGAGCAGTTCTTC
CASKRSLERYNEQFF
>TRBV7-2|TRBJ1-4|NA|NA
TGTGCCAGCAGCTTAGCAGGGATTCAAGAAAAACTGTTTTTT
CASSLAGIQEKLFF
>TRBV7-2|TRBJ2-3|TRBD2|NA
TGTGCCAGCAGCCCTAGCGGGAGGCCAAGCACAGATACGCAGTATTTT
CASSPSGRPSTDTQYF
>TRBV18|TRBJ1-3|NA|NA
TGTGCCAGCTCACCACTCGACAACTCTGGAAACACCATATATTTT
CASSPLDNSGNTIYF
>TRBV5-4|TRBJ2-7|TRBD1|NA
TGTGCCAGCAGCTCACCCGGACAGGGGGGGTACGAGCAGTACTTC
CASSSPGQGGYEQYF
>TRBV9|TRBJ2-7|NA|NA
TGTGCCAGCAGCGTAGAGGGCGAGGGCTACGAGCAGTACTTC
CASSVEGEGYEQYF
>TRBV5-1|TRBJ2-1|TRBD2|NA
TGCGCCAGCAGCTTGGGAGCGGGAGGTAACTACAATGAGCAGTTCTTC
CASSLGAGGNYNEQFF